The clone carrying this T cell receptor (beta chain) was seen a single time. From germline, CDR1 is PRHDT and CDR2 FYEKMQ (reference sequence). The J segment lost 1 base and the V segment lost 1 base, leaving 1 base of the junction unmatched. The CDR3 is 15 amino acids. Original analysis: Estimates of nucleated cell counts were drawn from the amplification of reference gene primers. Produced via immunoSEQ multiplex PCR; TCRdb's table is partial and in-frame only. V and J calls and clone size are given by that table; D and trimming were obtained from the DNA. The sample yields a few hundred thousand clones, roughly 87% seen once. The data originate from a study of blood T cell repertoires in COVID-19. Study-wide background: Both acute and convalescent COVID-19 samples were obtained from the United States, Italy and Spain. T cells, B-cell-depleted T cells, or PBMCs supplied cDNA or gDNA.

This chain joins TRBV13 and TRBJ2-3, with 8 bases lining up with TRBD2. The material sequenced was peripheral blood. This clonotype originated in a man aged 18 to 29 with active or convalescent COVID-19. The CDR3 DNA sequence: TGTGCCAGCAGCTTAGCGACTAGCGGCACAGATACGCAGTATTTT. Its translation: CASSLATSGTDTQYF.